This T cell receptor (beta chain) stems from a study of blood T cell repertoires in COVID-19. Study details: COVID-19 samples collected from the United States, Italy and Spain covered acute and convalescent phases. Sources were T cells, B-cell-depleted T cells, or PBMCs; the material itself was cDNA or gDNA.

Unmatched junction bases numbered 5, after V lost 3 bases and J lost 5 bases. From germline, CDR1 is SEHNR and CDR2 FQNEAQ (reference sequence). The CDR3 spans 15 residues. Produced via immunoSEQ multiplex PCR; TCRdb's table is partial and in-frame only. This sample has fewer than 150,000 clones, with about 83% found just once. The sequence was collected from a human donor in a cohort sampled during active COVID-19. This rearrangement joins TRBV7-9 to TRBJ2-5, with 11 bases fitting TRBD2. The sequenced material came from peripheral blood. The CDR3 region is CASSFSGGAQETQYF. CDR3 coding DNA: TGTGCCAGCAGCTTTAGCGGGGGGGCACAGGAGACCCAGTACTTC.